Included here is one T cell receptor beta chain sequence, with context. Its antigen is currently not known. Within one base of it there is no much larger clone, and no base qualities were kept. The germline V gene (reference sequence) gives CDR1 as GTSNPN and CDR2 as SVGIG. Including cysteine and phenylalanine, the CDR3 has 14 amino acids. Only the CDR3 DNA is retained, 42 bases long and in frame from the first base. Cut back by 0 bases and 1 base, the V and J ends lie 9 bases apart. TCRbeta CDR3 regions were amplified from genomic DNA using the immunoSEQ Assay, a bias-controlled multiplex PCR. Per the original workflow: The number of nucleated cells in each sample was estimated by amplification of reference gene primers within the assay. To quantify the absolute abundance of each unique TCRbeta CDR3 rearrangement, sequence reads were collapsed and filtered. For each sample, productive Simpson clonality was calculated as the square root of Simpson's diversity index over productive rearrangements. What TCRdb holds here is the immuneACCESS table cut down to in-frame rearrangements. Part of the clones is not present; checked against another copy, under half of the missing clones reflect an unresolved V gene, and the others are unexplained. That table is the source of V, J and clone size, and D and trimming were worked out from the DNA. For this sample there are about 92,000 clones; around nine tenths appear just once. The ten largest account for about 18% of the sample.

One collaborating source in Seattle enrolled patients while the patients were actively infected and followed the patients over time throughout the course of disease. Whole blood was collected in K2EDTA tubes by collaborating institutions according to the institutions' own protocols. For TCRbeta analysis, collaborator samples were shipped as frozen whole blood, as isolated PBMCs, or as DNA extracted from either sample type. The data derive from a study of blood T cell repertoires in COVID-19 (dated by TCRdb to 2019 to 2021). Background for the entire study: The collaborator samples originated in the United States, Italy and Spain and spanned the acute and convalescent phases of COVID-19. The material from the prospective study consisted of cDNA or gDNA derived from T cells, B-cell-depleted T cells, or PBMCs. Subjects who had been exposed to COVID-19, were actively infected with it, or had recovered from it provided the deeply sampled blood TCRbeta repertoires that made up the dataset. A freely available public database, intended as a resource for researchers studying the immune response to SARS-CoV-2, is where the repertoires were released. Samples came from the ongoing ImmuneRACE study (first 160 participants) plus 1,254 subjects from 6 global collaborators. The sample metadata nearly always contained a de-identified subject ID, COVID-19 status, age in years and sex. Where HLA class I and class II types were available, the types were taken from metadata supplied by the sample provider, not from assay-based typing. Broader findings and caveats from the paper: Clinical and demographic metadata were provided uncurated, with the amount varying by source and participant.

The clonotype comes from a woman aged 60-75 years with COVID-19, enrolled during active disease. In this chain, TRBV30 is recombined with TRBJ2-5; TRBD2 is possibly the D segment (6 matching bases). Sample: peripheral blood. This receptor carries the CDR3 CAWSVGGAQETQYF. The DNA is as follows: TGTGCCTGGAGTGTCGGCGGGGCCCAAGAGACCCAGTACTTC.